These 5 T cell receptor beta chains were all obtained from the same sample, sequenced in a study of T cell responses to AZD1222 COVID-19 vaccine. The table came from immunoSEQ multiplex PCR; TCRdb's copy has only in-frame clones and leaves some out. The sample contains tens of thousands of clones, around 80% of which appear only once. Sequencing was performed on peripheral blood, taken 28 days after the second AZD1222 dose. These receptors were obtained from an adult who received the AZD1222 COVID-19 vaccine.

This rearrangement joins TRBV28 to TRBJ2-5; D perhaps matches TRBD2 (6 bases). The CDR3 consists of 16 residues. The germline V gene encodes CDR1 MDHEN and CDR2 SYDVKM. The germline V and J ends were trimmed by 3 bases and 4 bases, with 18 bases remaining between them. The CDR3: CASSLPPGLQVETQYF. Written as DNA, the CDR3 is TGTGCCAGCAGTTTGCCCCCGGGACTGCAAGTAGAGACCCAGTACTTC.

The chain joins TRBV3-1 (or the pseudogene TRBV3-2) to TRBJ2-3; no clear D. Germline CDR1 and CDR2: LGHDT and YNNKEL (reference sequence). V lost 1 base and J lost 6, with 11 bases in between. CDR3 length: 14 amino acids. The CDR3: CASSQGLETDTQYF. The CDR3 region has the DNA TGTGCCAGCAGCCAAGGCCTTGAGACGGATACGCAGTATTTT.

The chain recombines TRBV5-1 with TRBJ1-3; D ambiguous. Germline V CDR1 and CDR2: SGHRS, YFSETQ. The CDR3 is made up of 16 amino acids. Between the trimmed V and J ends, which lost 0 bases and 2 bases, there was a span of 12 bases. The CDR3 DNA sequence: TGCGCCAGCAGCTTGGTTGGTAGCTCGGCTGGAAACACCATATATTTT. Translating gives CASSLVGSSAGNTIYF.

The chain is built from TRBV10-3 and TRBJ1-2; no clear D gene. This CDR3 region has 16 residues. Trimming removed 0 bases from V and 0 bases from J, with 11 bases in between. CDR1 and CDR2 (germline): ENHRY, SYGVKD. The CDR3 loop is CAISESIVDSNYGYTF. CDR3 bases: TGTGCCATCAGTGAGTCGATTGTCGACTCTAACTATGGCTACACCTTC.

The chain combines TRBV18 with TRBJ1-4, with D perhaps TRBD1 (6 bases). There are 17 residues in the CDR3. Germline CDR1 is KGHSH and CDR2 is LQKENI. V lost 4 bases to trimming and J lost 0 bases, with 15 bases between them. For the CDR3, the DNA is TGTGCCAGCTCACTTGGGACAAGACCTGCAACTAATGAAAAACTGTTTTTT. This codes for CASSLGTRPATNEKLFF.